A selection of T cell receptor beta chains follows, all from one sample in a study of neurological immune-mediated disorders. TCRdb reanalysed the 5' RACE reads using MiXCR and keeps one entry per CDR3 protein. The sample lists 44,000 or so distinct CDR3 sequences, just under 6.5% occurring once. Sequencing used CD4+ T cells from blood. These receptors all stem from a woman between 35 and 50 years old in good health. CDR3s include the opening cysteine and the closing phenylalanine or tryptophan. A D gene is named only where the DNA matches it firmly. Some rows have no size entry. The others give once, few or many, or a class for an expanded clone.

CDR3aa: CSVWQGTDTQYF
CDR3nt: TGCAGCGTTTGGCAGGGGACAGATACGCAGTATTTT
d_gene: -
v_gene: TRBV29-1
j_gene: TRBJ2-3
abundance: many

CDR3aa: CASSVQTGEGYTF
CDR3nt: TGTGCCAGCAGCGTACAAACAGGGGAGGGCTACACCTTC
d_gene: TRBD1
v_gene: TRBV7-8
j_gene: TRBJ1-2
abundance: many

CDR3aa: CASSPGTGKETQYF
CDR3nt: TGTGCCAGCAGCCCGGGGACAGGGAAAGAGACCCAGTACTTC
d_gene: TRBD1
v_gene: TRBV5-4
j_gene: TRBJ2-5
abundance: -

CDR3aa: CSALWGEQYF
CDR3nt: TGCAGTGCCCTTTGGGGGGAGCAGTACTTC
d_gene: -
v_gene: TRBV20-1
j_gene: TRBJ2-7
abundance: many

CDR3aa: CASSLEGKVHEQYF
CDR3nt: TGCGCCAGCAGCTTGGAGGGCAAGGTCCACGAGCAGTACTTC
d_gene: -
v_gene: TRBV5-1
j_gene: TRBJ2-7
abundance: many

CDR3aa: CASSLTGVGQPQHF
CDR3nt: TGCGCCAGCAGCTTAACCGGGGTTGGACAGCCCCAGCATTTT
d_gene: -
v_gene: TRBV5-1
j_gene: TRBJ1-5
abundance: many

CDR3aa: CASSFYRVGREQYF
CDR3nt: TGTGCCAGCAGCTTTTACAGGGTAGGACGCGAGCAGTACTTC
d_gene: -
v_gene: TRBV7-2
j_gene: TRBJ2-7
abundance: medium-sized

CDR3aa: CATSDLDPSTDTQYF
CDR3nt: TGTGCCACCAGTGATTTGGACCCTAGCACAGATACGCAGTATTTT
d_gene: -
v_gene: TRBV24-1
j_gene: TRBJ2-3
abundance: many

CDR3aa: CASRGKETQYF
CDR3nt: TGTGCCAGCCGGGGAAAAGAGACCCAGTACTTC
d_gene: -
v_gene: TRBV6-5
j_gene: TRBJ2-5
abundance: many

CDR3aa: CASSSAGAPGQPQHF
CDR3nt: TGTGCCAGCAGCTCCGCAGGGGCGCCGGGTCAGCCCCAGCATTTT
d_gene: -
v_gene: TRBV7-6
j_gene: TRBJ1-5
abundance: many

CDR3aa: CSTNTDTQYF
CDR3nt: TGCAGCACCAACACAGATACGCAGTATTTT
d_gene: -
v_gene: TRBV29-1
j_gene: TRBJ2-3
abundance: many

CDR3aa: CASSRSGGADTF
CDR3nt: TGTGCCAGCAGCCGCTCAGGGGGCGCGGACACCTTC
d_gene: TRBD1
v_gene: TRBV11-2
j_gene: TRBJ1-2
abundance: many

CDR3aa: CASSPTSKLGAFF
CDR3nt: TGTGCCAGCAGCCCCACGTCGAAGCTGGGGGCTTTCTTT
d_gene: -
v_gene: TRBV3-1
j_gene: TRBJ1-1
abundance: many

CDR3aa: CASSSTGTNSYNEQFF
CDR3nt: TGCGCCAGCAGCTCAACCGGGACTAACTCCTACAATGAGCAGTTCTTC
d_gene: TRBD2
v_gene: TRBV5-1
j_gene: TRBJ2-1
abundance: medium-sized

CDR3aa: CASSLAQHEQFF
CDR3nt: TGTGCCAGCAGCTTAGCCCAGCATGAGCAGTTCTTC
d_gene: -
v_gene: TRBV5-5
j_gene: TRBJ2-1
abundance: -

CDR3aa: CASSTGGAMAYEQYF
CDR3nt: TGTGCCAGCAGCACGGGGGGGGCCATGGCCTACGAGCAGTACTTC
d_gene: TRBD2
v_gene: TRBV28
j_gene: TRBJ2-7
abundance: many

CDR3aa: CASSREGVSSYEQYF
CDR3nt: TGTGCCAGCAGCCGAGAGGGGGTTTCCTCCTACGAGCAGTACTTC
d_gene: -
v_gene: TRBV27
j_gene: TRBJ2-7
abundance: many

CDR3aa: CASSLSSGSEADTQYF
CDR3nt: TGTGCCAGCAGCTTATCTAGCGGGAGTGAAGCAGATACGCAGTATTTT
d_gene: TRBD2
v_gene: TRBV7-2
j_gene: TRBJ2-3
abundance: many

CDR3aa: CASSWGLSGPSYEQYF
CDR3nt: TGCGCCAGCAGCTGGGGACTGAGCGGGCCCTCCTACGAGCAGTACTTC
d_gene: -
v_gene: TRBV5-1
j_gene: TRBJ2-7
abundance: many

CDR3aa: CASRGLDTSYNEQFF
CDR3nt: TGCGCCAGCAGGGGGTTGGACACCTCCTACAATGAGCAGTTCTTC
d_gene: -
v_gene: TRBV5-1
j_gene: TRBJ2-1
abundance: many

CDR3aa: CASSYRPDSEQYF
CDR3nt: TGTGCCAGCAGCTATCGGCCCGACAGCGAGCAGTACTTC
d_gene: -
v_gene: TRBV11-1
j_gene: TRBJ2-7
abundance: many

CDR3aa: CASTLGPFPGNEQFF
CDR3nt: TGTGCCAGCACCCTTGGGCCATTCCCTGGCAATGAGCAGTTCTTC
d_gene: -
v_gene: TRBV6-5
j_gene: TRBJ2-1
abundance: many

CDR3aa: CASSMNDNEQFF
CDR3nt: TGTGCCAGCAGTATGAACGACAATGAGCAGTTCTTC
d_gene: -
v_gene: TRBV6-1
j_gene: TRBJ2-1
abundance: -

CDR3aa: CAIRGTGDNSPLHF
CDR3nt: TGTGCCATCAGAGGGACAGGGGATAATTCACCCCTCCACTTT
d_gene: TRBD1
v_gene: TRBV10-3
j_gene: TRBJ1-6
abundance: many

CDR3aa: CASSQDPSVDGELFF
CDR3nt: TGCGCCAGCAGCCAAGATCCTAGCGTCGACGGGGAGCTGTTTTTT
d_gene: -
v_gene: TRBV4-3
j_gene: TRBJ2-2
abundance: -

CDR3aa: CATRGAHRVETQYF
CDR3nt: TGTGCCACCAGAGGGGCCCACAGGGTAGAGACCCAGTACTTC
d_gene: -
v_gene: TRBV15
j_gene: TRBJ2-5
abundance: many

CDR3aa: CSARLAGSGRTDTQYF
CDR3nt: TGCAGTGCGAGACTAGCGGGATCGGGTAGGACAGATACGCAGTATTTT
d_gene: TRBD2
v_gene: TRBV20-1
j_gene: TRBJ2-3
abundance: -

CDR3aa: CASSLLWDGGTDTQYF
CDR3nt: TGTGCCAGCAGCTTGTTGTGGGATGGGGGCACAGATACGCAGTATTTT
d_gene: -
v_gene: TRBV5-8
j_gene: TRBJ2-3
abundance: many